These 27 T cell receptor beta chains were sequenced from one sample in a study of T-cell reconstitution after alpha-beta-depleted transplantation in children. The authors prepared the TCRbeta library with unique molecular identifiers. MiXCR, run by TCRdb on the PCR reads, gives a single entry per CDR3 protein. This table holds fewer than 120,000 distinct CDR3 sequences, about 9.3% found once. Sequencing was performed on PBMCs from the stem cell graft donor, taken from the stem cell graft. The receptors here all came from a human donor who donated a stem cell graft to a child with acute lymphoblastic leukemia.

With respect to this clonotype: A much larger clone differs from this one at a single base, so this may be a read error. V is TRBV30 and J is TRBJ2-7; D not certain. Germline V CDR1 and CDR2: GTSNPN, SVGIG (reference sequence). There are 13 residues in the CDR3. The CDR3 reads CALSVARVYEQYF. CDR3 in DNA: TGTGCCTTGAGTGTTGCCAGAGTCTACGAGCAGTACTTC.

This clonotype was found many times. The chain links TRBV12-3 or TRBV12-4 to TRBJ1-1; D not resolved. The CDR3 has 15 residues. Deletions cut 3 bases from V and 1 base from J, with 12 bases between. The DNA of the CDR3 is TGTGCCAGCAGTTTCTTTTCGAGGGCGAACACTGAAGCTTTCTTT. Encoded protein: CASSFFSRANTEAFF.

This clonotype was seen repeatedly, ten times or more. The J gene is TRBJ1-4, the V gene TRBV6-1, with a tentative D call TRBD1 (6 bases). Germline V lookup: CDR1 MNHNS, CDR2 SASEGT. V lost 3 bases and J lost 7, with 15 bases in between. CDR3 length: 15 amino acids. The CDR3 loop reads CASSDTGTPAEKLFF. The CDR3 DNA reads TGTGCCAGCAGTGACACCGGGACACCGGCTGAAAAACTGTTTTTT.

This clonotype was detected many times. This chain joins TRBV11-2 and TRBJ2-1; possibly TRBD2 for D (6 bases). The CDR3 is 15 amino acids. From germline, CDR1 is SGHAT and CDR2 FQNNGV. V was shortened by 2 bases and J by 3 bases, with 11 bases between the two germline ends. The CDR3 region is CASSLSGTVYNEQFF. The DNA for the CDR3 is TGTGCCAGCAGCTTATCCGGGACTGTCTACAATGAGCAGTTCTTC.

The sample holds many counts of this clonotype. The genes are TRBV5-1 and TRBJ2-7, with 8 bases identical to TRBD1. V was clipped by 5 bases and J by 4 bases; unmatched bases: 11. There are 15 residues in the CDR3. Germline values: CDR1 SGHRS, CDR2 YFSETQ. CDR3 loop: CASRSPDREGYEQYF. CDR3 sequence (DNA): TGCGCCAGCAGGTCGCCGGACAGGGAAGGGTACGAGCAGTACTTC.

The table lists this clonotype with many counts. This chain connects TRBV27 to TRBJ2-2; D gene unclear. V was cut by 2 bases and J by 2 bases, with 12 bases left in between. This CDR3 spans 16 amino acids. Germline values: CDR1 MNHEY, CDR2 SMNVEV (reference sequence). CDR3 sequence: CASSLRQATNTGELFF. CDR3 DNA: TGTGCCAGCAGTTTAAGGCAGGCTACCAACACCGGGGAGCTGTTTTTT.

This clonotype was seen many times. The chain has TRBV5-6 and TRBJ2-1; D is perhaps TRBD1 or TRBD2 (5 bases each). V was pared by 1 base and J by 2 bases, with 13 bases between. The CDR3 has 16 residues. Looked up from germline, CDR1 is SGHDT and CDR2 is YYEEEE. The CDR3 loop is CASSLWSRGAYNEQFF. The CDR3 DNA sequence: TGTGCCAGCAGCTTGTGGAGTAGAGGGGCCTACAATGAGCAGTTCTTC.

This clonotype has a count of ten or more. The rearrangement links TRBV12-3 or TRBV12-4 to TRBJ1-2, with D possibly being TRBD1 (6 bases). The CDR3 is made up of 13 amino acids. Deletions cut 7 bases from V and 7 bases from J, with 16 bases between. As DNA, the CDR3 is TGTGCCAGCACCTTAAGGGGACAAGGTGGCTACACCTTC. This codes for CASTLRGQGGYTF.

This clonotype has at least ten counts. This sequence joins TRBV7-9 and TRBJ2-5, with D hard to call. The CDR3 extends over 11 amino acids. CDR1 and CDR2 (germline): SEHNR, FQNEAQ (reference sequence). V was cut by 2 bases and J by 5 bases, with 3 bases left in between. Here the CDR3 DNA reads TGTGCCAGCAGCTTATCTGAGACCCAGTACTTC. It specifies CASSLSETQYF.

This clonotype showed up many times. CDR3 nucleotide sequence: TGCGCCAGCAGCTATGAGGGTTATAGCAATCAGCCCCAGCATTTT. This encodes CASSYEGYSNQPQHF. The V gene is TRBV5-1, the J gene TRBJ1-5; no definite D call. Germline CDR1 SGHRS, CDR2 YFSETQ. The ends were cut back, 3 bases at V and 0 bases at J, with 10 bases in the middle. This CDR3 contains 15 residues. Combining the CDR3 with reference TRBV5-1 and TRBJ1-5 gives the whole variable domain KAGVTQTPRYLIKTRGQQVTLSCSPISGHRSVSWYQQTPGQGLQFLFEYFSETQRNKGNFPGRFSGRQFSNSRSEMNVSTLELGDSALYLCASSYEGYSNQPQHFGDGTRLSIL.

This clonotype occurred many times. The chain has TRBV20-1 and TRBJ1-1; no firm D call. This CDR3 has 13 residues. Trimming shortened V by 7 bases and J by 1 base, and 13 bases separated the two germline ends. The germline V gene has CDR1 DFQATT and CDR2 SNEGSKA (reference sequence). The CDR3 DNA sequence: TGCAGTGTTCCCGGGCCGACGAACACTGAAGCTTTCTTT. Amino acid sequence: CSVPGPTNTEAFF.

There are many counts of this clonotype. CDR3 DNA: TGTGCCAGTACCCCGACAGGGCTCACCGGGGAGCTGTTTTTT. It is translated as CASTPTGLTGELFF. The chain uses TRBV5-5 and TRBJ2-2, with 7 bases that match TRBD1. V gave up 8 bases and J gave up 4 bases; unmatched junction bases: 8. The CDR3 has 14 amino acids. The germline V gene has CDR1 SGHKS and CDR2 YYEKEE (reference sequence).

In its sample, this clonotype was seen many times. This rearrangement joins TRBV5-1 to TRBJ1-6, with a tentative D call TRBD1 (6 bases). There are 15 residues in the CDR3. The V gene lost 4 bases and the J gene lost 7 bases, with 15 bases spanning the gap. Germline assignment: CDR1 SGHRS and CDR2 YFSETQ. The DNA of the CDR3 is TGCGCCAGCAGCCTCCTCGAGGGGGGAAATTCACCCCTCCACTTT. Its translation is CASSLLEGGNSPLHF.

Of note for this clonotype: Germline and junction disagree at one end, which may indicate a read error. The V gene is TRBV18, the J gene TRBJ2-5, with a possible D match to TRBD1 (5 bases). Per the germline V gene, CDR1 is KGHSH and CDR2 is LQKENI. CDR3 size: 14 residues. The CDR3 spells CASSPRTPQETQYF. CDR3 DNA: TGTGCCAGCTCTCCACGGACACCCCAAGAGACCCAGTACTTC.

This clonotype has ten or more counts. The V gene is TRBV20-1, the J gene TRBJ2-5; a possible D gene is TRBD2 (5 bases). CDR1 DFQATT and CDR2 SNEGSKA come from the germline V gene (reference sequence). CDR3 size: 13 residues. Trimming took 6 bases from V and 2 from J, leaving 13 bases between them. In nucleotides, the CDR3 is TGCAGTGCCCCTCGGACTGGACAAGAGACCCAGTACTTC. Residues: CSAPRTGQETQYF.

The chain joins TRBV7-9 to TRBJ1-3, with D uncertain. Germline V gene lookup returns CDR1 SEHNR and CDR2 FQNEAQ (reference sequence). V was clipped by 4 bases and J by 0 bases, with 13 bases between them. This CDR3 is built from 16 residues. The CDR3 reads CASSSRRSASGNTIYF. CDR3 bases: TGTGCCAGCAGCTCCCGGAGAAGTGCCTCTGGAAACACCATATATTTT.

The table lists this clonotype with many counts. The rearrangement uses TRBV29-1 and TRBJ2-2, with 12 bases lining up with TRBD1. V dropped 5 bases and J dropped 7; count of bases not matched to a gene: 5. This CDR3 is 14 amino acids long. CDR1 and CDR2 (germline): SQVTM, ANQGSEA. In nucleotides, the CDR3 is TGCAGCGTTAGGGACAGGGGGCAAGGCGGGGAGCTGTTTTTT. Amino acid sequence: CSVRDRGQGGELFF.

There are many counts of this clonotype. The rearrangement links TRBV11-2 to TRBJ2-1, with TRBD2 identical over 12 bases. There are 14 residues in the CDR3. CDR1 and CDR2 (germline): SGHAT, FQNNGV. V lost 5 bases, J lost 8 bases, and 4 bases stayed unmatched. In DNA form, the CDR3 reads TGTGCCAGCAGCCCTTCTAGCGGGGGGGATGAGCAGTTCTTC. It encodes CASSPSSGGDEQFF. Full variable domain (remainder filled in from reference TRBV11-2 and TRBJ2-1): EAGVAQSPRYKIIEKRQSVAFWCNPISGHATLYWYQQILGQGPKLLIQFQNNGVVDDSQLPKDRFSAERLKGVDSTLKIQPAKLEDSAVYLCASSPSSGGDEQFFGPGTRLTVL.

The sample holds many counts of this clonotype. This chain links TRBV29-1 with TRBJ2-1; D possibly matches TRBD1 or TRBD2 (5 bases each). The germline CDR1 and CDR2 sequences are SQVTM and ANQGSEA. The CDR3 is made up of 13 amino acids. Trimming left V 5 bases short and J 5 bases short, with 13 bases between. Written as DNA, the CDR3 is TGCAGCGTTATCCAACGGGGACACAATGAGCAGTTCTTC. Translated: CSVIQRGHNEQFF.

This clonotype was recorded at least ten times. The chain joins TRBV29-1 to TRBJ2-6; D is ambiguous. From germline, CDR1 is SQVTM and CDR2 ANQGSEA. Deletions cut 1 base from V and 0 bases from J, with 4 bases between. The CDR3 contains 14 residues. The CDR3 loop reads CSVEGPSGANVLTF. CDR3 sequence (DNA): TGCAGCGTTGAAGGCCCCTCTGGGGCCAACGTCCTGACTTTC.

This sequence joins TRBV20-1 and TRBJ2-4, with D perhaps matching TRBD1 (5 bases). CDR3 length: 16 amino acids. Trimming removed 0 bases at V and 8 bases at J, with 20 bases between. Germline V gives CDR1 DFQATT, CDR2 SNEGSKA (reference sequence). The CDR3 here is CSARDGRRVQGDIQYF. The CDR3 DNA follows: TGCAGTGCTAGAGATGGACGCAGGGTCCAAGGGGACATTCAGTACTTC.

In its sample, this clonotype was seen many times. The V call is TRBV7-2, the J call TRBJ1-3; 7 bases line up with TRBD1. With V trimmed by 5 bases and J by 2 bases, 3 bases remained unmatched. Germline V lookup: CDR1 SGHTA, CDR2 FQGNSA. The CDR3 runs 14 residues. The CDR3 spells CASSGGTAGNTIYF. As DNA, the CDR3 is TGTGCCAGCAGCGGGGGGACAGCTGGAAACACCATATATTTT.

This clonotype was counted ten times or more. This chain connects TRBV15 to TRBJ2-7, with D perhaps matching TRBD1 (6 bases). V lost 7 bases and J 9 bases, leaving 19 bases between the germline ends. The CDR3 totals 13 residues. Germline lookup yields CDR1 LNHNV and CDR2 YYDKDF (reference sequence). Here the CDR3 DNA reads TGTGCCACCACCGGTCCGGGACAAGGAGGGCAGTACTTC. This translates into CATTGPGQGGQYF.

The sample holds many counts of this clonotype. The genes are TRBV25-1 and TRBJ1-2; D is ambiguous. Germline CDR1 is MGHDK and CDR2 is SYGVNS. The CDR3 totals 12 residues. V lost 2 bases, J lost 8 bases, and 9 bases lay in between. The CDR3 DNA is TGTGCCAGCAGTGAACCACTACGGGGCTACACCTTC. It codes for CASSEPLRGYTF.

This clonotype occurred many times. The chain employs TRBV28 and TRBJ1-4; D unclear. CDR3 length equals 14 residues. The V gene lost 3 bases and the J gene lost 6 bases, with 11 bases spanning the gap. CDR1 MDHEN and CDR2 SYDVKM come from the germline V gene. DNA for the CDR3: TGTGCCAGCAGTTTTGGCCAGACTTATGAAAAACTGTTTTTT. This encodes CASSFGQTYEKLFF.

There are many counts of this clonotype. This chain links TRBV20-1 with TRBJ2-7; D is undetermined. Germline lookup yields CDR1 DFQATT and CDR2 SNEGSKA (reference sequence). CDR3 length: 12 amino acids. V lost 3 bases, J lost 0 bases, and 6 bases lay in between. CDR3 loop: CSASTSSYEQYF. CDR3 bases: TGCAGTGCTAGCACGAGCTCCTACGAGCAGTACTTC.

This clonotype was seen many times. V is TRBV7-2 and J is TRBJ2-5; TRBD1 aligns across 7 bases. The CDR3 consists of 16 residues. With 5 bases clipped from V and 2 bases from J, the junction kept 11 bases outside the gene matches. CDR1 SGHTA and CDR2 FQGNSA come from the germline V gene. The DNA for the CDR3 is TGTGCCAGCAGCCCCTCAGCCCGGGACAGACAAGAGACCCAGTACTTC. As protein: CASSPSARDRQETQYF.